This T cell receptor (beta chain) was retrieved from a study of T cells in Graves' hyperthyroidism and ophthalmopathy. Study details: Upon initial diagnosis and before any treatment, peripheral blood was collected. Study findings and constraints: Most thyroid clonotypes that were expanded above 0.001 also turned up in blood. The model anticipated ophthalmopathy a median 6.5 months pre-onset.

Diagnoses were established using clinical symptoms, serum thyroxine and TRAb, thyroid ultrasound and orbital computed tomography. This clonotype has ten or more counts. Antigen specificity is unknown. RNA transcripts served as the template for amplifying TCR beta CDR3 regions. HTBI primers were employed in a first-round RT-PCR of the TCR CDR3. TCRdb called the multiplex PCR reads again in MiXCR, with one record for every CDR3 protein. Altogether over 350,000 distinct CDR3 sequences are present, approximately 14% being singletons, with the ten largest covering approximately 13%. Sequenced input: blood. The source is a man between 18 and 35 years old with Graves' ophthalmopathy.

The CDR3 DNA follows: TGTGCCAGCAGTGATCCTGGGGGGAGGGACACTGAAGCTTTCTTT. Translated, it gives CASSDPGGRDTEAFF. The chain joins TRBV25-1 to TRBJ1-1; D possibly corresponds to TRBD1 (5 bases). With 3 bases removed from V and 3 bases from J, the gap between germline ends came to 14 bases. The V gene's germline CDR1 is MGHDK and CDR2 SYGVNS. The CDR3 runs 15 residues.